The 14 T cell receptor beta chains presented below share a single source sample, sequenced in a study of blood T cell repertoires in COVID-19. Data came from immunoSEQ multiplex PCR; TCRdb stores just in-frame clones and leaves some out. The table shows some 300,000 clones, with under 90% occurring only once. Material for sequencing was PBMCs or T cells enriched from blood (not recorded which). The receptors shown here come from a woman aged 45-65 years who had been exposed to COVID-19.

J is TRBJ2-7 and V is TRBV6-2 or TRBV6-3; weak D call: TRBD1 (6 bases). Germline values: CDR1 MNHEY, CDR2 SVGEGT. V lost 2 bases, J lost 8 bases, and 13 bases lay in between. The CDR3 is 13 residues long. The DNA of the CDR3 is TGTGCCAGCAGTTACGGACCGGACAGCAAGCAGTACTTC. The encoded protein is CASSYGPDSKQYF.

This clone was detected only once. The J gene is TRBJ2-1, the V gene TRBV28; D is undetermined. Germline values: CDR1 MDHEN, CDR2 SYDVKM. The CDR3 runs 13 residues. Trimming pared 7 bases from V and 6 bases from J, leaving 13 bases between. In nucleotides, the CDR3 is TGTGCCAGCACCCACAATGGTGGCAATGAGCAGTTCTTC. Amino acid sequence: CASTHNGGNEQFF.

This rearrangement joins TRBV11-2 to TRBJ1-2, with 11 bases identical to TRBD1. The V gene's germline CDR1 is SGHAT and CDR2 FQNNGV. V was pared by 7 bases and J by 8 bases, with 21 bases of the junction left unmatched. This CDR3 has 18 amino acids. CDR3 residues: CASTPLKRDRGDRRGYTF. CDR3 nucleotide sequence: TGTGCCAGCACCCCTCTTAAAAGGGACAGGGGGGATCGTCGAGGCTACACCTTC.

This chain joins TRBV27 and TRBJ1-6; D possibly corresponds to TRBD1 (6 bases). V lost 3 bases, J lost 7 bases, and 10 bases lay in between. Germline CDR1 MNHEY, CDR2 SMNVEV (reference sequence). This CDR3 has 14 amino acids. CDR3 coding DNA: TGTGCCAGCAGTTTTGGACAGTCCAATTCACCCCTCCACTTT. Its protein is CASSFGQSNSPLHF.

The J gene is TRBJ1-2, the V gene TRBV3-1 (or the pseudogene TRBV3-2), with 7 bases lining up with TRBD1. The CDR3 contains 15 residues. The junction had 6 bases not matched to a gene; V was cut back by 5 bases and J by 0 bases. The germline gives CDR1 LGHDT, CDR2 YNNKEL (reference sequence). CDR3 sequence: CASSARTGPNYGYTF. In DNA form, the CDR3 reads TGTGCCAGCAGCGCCCGGACAGGCCCTAACTATGGCTACACCTTC.

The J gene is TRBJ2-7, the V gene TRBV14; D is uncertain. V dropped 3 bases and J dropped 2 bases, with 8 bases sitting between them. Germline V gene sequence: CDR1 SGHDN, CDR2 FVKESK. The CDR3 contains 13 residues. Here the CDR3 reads CASSHSSAYEQYF. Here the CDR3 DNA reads TGTGCCAGCAGCCATAGCAGCGCCTACGAGCAGTACTTC.

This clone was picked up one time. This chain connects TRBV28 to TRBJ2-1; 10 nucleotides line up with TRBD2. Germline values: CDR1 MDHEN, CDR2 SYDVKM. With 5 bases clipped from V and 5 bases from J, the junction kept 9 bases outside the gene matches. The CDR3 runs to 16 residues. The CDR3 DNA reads TGTGCCAGCAGTGTTACCAGCGGGGGGGCCCACAATGAGCAGTTCTTC. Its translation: CASSVTSGGAHNEQFF. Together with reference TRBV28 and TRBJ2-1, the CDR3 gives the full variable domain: DVKVTQSSRYLVKRTGEKVFLECVQDMDHENMFWYRQDPGLGLRLIYFSYDVKMKEKGDIPEGYSVSREKKERFSLILESASTNQTSMYLCASSVTSGGAHNEQFFGPGTRLTVL.

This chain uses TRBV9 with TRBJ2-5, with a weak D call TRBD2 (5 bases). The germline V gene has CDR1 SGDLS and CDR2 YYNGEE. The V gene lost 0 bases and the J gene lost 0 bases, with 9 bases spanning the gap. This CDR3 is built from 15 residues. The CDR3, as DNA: TGTGCCAGCAGCGTAGGAACGGGGTACCAAGAGACCCAGTACTTC. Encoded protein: CASSVGTGYQETQYF.

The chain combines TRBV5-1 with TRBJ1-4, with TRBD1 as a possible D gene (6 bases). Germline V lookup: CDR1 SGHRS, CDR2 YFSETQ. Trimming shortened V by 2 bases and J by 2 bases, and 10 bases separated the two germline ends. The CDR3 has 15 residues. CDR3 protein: CASSLGQTTNEKLFF. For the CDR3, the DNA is TGCGCCAGCAGCTTAGGACAGACCACTAATGAAAAACTGTTTTTT.

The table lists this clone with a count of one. CDR3 in DNA: TGTGCCAGCAGTTTAGTGGCGGGACAGGGGGGCAACAATGAGCAGTTCTTC. Amino acid sequence: CASSLVAGQGGNNEQFF. The V gene is TRBV28, the J gene TRBJ2-1, with 11 bases aligning to TRBD1. This CDR3 has 17 amino acids. Germline values: CDR1 MDHEN, CDR2 SYDVKM. V shed 2 bases, J shed 5 bases, and the junction held 8 bases outside the gene matches.

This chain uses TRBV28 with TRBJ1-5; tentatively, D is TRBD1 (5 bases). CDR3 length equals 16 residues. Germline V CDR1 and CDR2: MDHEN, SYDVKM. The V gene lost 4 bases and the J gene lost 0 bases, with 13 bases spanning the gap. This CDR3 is CASSWLGALSNQPQHF. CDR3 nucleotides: TGTGCCAGCAGTTGGCTTGGGGCACTTAGCAATCAGCCCCAGCATTTT.

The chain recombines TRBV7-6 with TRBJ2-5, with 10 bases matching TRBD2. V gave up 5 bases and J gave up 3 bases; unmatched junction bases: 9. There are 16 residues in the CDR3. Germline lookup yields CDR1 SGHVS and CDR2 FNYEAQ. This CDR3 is CASSPLELAGKETQYF. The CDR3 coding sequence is TGTGCCAGCAGCCCCCTGGAACTAGCGGGGAAAGAGACCCAGTACTTC.

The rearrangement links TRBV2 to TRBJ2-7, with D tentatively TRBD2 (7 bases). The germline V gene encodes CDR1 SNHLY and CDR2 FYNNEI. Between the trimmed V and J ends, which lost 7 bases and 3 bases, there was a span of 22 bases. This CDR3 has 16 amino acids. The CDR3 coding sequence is TGTGCCAGCAAGGGCAGGGGAGGGAAAGGGGGCTACGAGCAGTACTTC. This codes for CASKGRGGKGGYEQYF. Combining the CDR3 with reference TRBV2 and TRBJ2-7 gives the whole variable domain EPEVTQTPSHQVTQMGQEVILRCVPISNHLYFYWYRQILGQKVEFLVSFYNNEISEKSEIFDDQFSVERPDGSNFTLKIRSTKLEDSAMYFCASKGRGGKGGYEQYFGPGTRLTVT.

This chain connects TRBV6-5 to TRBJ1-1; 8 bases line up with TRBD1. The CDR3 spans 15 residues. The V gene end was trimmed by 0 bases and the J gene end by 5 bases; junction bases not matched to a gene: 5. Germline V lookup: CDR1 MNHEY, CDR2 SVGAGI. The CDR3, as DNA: TGTGCCAGCAGTTACTCACCAGGGGGCATGACTGAAGCTTTCTTT. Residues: CASSYSPGGMTEAFF.